This TCR beta chain was sequenced for a study of T cell clonality in common variable immunodeficiency. Study observations and caveats: Fewer deletions and N-nucleotide insertions were reportedly seen in common variable immunodeficiency TCR beta sequences.

V trimming: 5 bases; J trimming: 8 bases; junction bases outside the gene matches: 9. This CDR3 region has 15 residues. Germline CDR1 and CDR2: SEHNR and FQNEAQ (reference sequence). Clones were sequenced by immunoSEQ multiplex PCR, and TCRdb holds only the in-frame ones, with some missing. This table holds about 11,000 clones with no singletons; the top ten claim 6% to 7%. This clone was picked up many times. No antigen is known for it. The read falls 3 residues short of the CDR3 end, and the missing part is taken from the germline J gene. The chain carries TRBV7-9 and TRBJ1-6, with 7 nucleotides matching TRBD1. The TCR originated in a human donor with common variable immunodeficiency. Specimen: peripheral blood mononuclear cells. CDR3: CASSPIGGQHSPLHF. The sequenced part of the CDR3 DNA is TGTGCCAGCAGCCCCATAGGGGGACAGCATTCACCC.